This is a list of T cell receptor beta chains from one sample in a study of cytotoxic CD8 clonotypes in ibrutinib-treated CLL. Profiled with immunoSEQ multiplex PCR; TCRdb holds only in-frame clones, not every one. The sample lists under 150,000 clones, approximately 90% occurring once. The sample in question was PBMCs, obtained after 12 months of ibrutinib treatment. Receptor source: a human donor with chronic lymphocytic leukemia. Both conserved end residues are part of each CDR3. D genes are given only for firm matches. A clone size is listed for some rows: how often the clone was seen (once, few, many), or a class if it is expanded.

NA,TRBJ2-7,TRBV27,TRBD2,CASSYTVRTSDQSSYEQYF,TGTGCCAGCAGTTACACCGTCCGGACTAGCGATCAAAGCTCCTACGAGCAGTACTTC
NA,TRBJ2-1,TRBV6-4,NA,CASSDYSRNEQFF,TGTGCCAGCAGTGACTATTCGCGCAATGAGCAGTTCTTC
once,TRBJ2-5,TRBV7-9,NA,CASSLNQETQYF,TGTGCCAGCAGCTTAAACCAAGAGACCCAGTACTTC
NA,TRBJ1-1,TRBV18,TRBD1,CASSLGTGANTEAFF,TGTGCCAGCTCACTAGGTACAGGGGCGAACACTGAAGCTTTCTTT
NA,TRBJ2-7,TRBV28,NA,CASSFVWRGPYEQYF,TGTGCCAGCAGCTTTGTCTGGAGGGGGCCCTACGAGCAGTACTTC
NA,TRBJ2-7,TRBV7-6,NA,CASSYRASYEQYF,TGTGCCAGCAGCTACAGGGCGAGCTACGAGCAGTACTTC
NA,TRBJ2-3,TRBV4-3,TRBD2,CASSQDGTSAADTQYF,TGCGCCAGCAGCCAAGACGGGACTAGCGCAGCAGATACGCAGTATTTT
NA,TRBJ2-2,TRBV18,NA,CASSPRSATGELFF,TGTGCCAGCTCACCAAGGTCGGCGACCGGGGAGCTGTTTTTT
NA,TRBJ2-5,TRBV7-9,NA,CASSLGAAVTQETQYF,TGTGCCAGCAGCTTAGGAGCGGCTGTCACACAAGAGACCCAGTACTTC
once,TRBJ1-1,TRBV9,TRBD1,CASSPEGGGTYTEAFF,TGTGCCAGCAGCCCCGAAGGGGGCGGTACTTACACTGAAGCTTTCTTT
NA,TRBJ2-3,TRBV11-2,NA,CASSLGTTSTDTQYF,TGTGCCAGCAGCTTAGGCACTACTAGCACAGATACGCAGTATTTT
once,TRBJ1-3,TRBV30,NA,CAWAGGGSSGNTIYF,TGTGCCTGGGCAGGAGGGGGGAGCTCTGGAAACACCATATATTTT
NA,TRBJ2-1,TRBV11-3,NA,CASSRDRSSYNEQFF,TGTGCCAGCAGCCGAGACCGGAGCTCCTACAATGAGCAGTTCTTC
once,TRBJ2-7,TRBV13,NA,CASSLADEQYF,TGTGCCAGCAGCTTAGCGGACGAGCAGTACTTC
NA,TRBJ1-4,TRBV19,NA,CASSIGPGRDEKLFF,TGTGCCAGTAGTATCGGTCCAGGGAGGGATGAAAAACTGTTTTTT
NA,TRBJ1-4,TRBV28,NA,CASSFTTANEKLFF,TGTGCCAGCAGTTTTACTACAGCTAATGAAAAACTGTTTTTT
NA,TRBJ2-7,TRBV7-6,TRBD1,CASSSETGSSYEQYF,TGTGCCAGCAGCTCCGAGACAGGGAGCTCCTACGAGCAGTACTTC
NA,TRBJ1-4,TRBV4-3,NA,CASSQGGGSNEKLFF,TGCGCCAGCAGCCAAGGGGGCGGGTCTAATGAAAAACTGTTTTTT
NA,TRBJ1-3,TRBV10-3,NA,CAISENTGKGNTIYF,TGTGCCATCAGTGAGAACACAGGGAAAGGAAACACCATATATTTT
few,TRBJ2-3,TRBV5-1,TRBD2,CASSDQGGSTDTQYF,TGCGCCAGCAGCGATCAGGGAGGGAGCACAGATACGCAGTATTTT
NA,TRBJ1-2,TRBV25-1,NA,CASSPRNHGGYTF,TGTGCCAGCAGTCCCCGAAACCACGGCGGCTACACCTTC
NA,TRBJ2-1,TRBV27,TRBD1,CASSLGQGNEQFF,TGTGCCAGCAGTCTGGGACAGGGAAATGAGCAGTTCTTC
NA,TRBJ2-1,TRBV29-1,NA,CTTGGLFYNEQFF,TGCACCACTGGGGGTCTTTTCTACAATGAGCAGTTCTTC
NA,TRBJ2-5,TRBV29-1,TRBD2,CSTGTSGETQYF,TGCAGCACCGGGACTAGCGGAGAGACCCAGTACTTC
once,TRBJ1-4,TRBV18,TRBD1,CASSPGTGGVEKLFF,TGTGCCAGCTCACCCGGGACAGGGGGCGTTGAAAAACTGTTTTTT
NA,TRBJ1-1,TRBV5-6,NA,CASSQGLQWDTEAFF,TGTGCCAGCAGCCAGGGCCTACAGTGGGACACTGAAGCTTTCTTT
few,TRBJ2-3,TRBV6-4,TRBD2,CASSVTSGSSDTQYF,TGTGCCAGCAGTGTTACTAGCGGGAGTTCTGATACGCAGTATTTT
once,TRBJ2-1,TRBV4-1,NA,CASSQEDPDNEQFF,TGCGCCAGCAGCCAAGAGGACCCAGACAATGAGCAGTTCTTC
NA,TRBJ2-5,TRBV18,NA,CASSPSEETQYF,TGTGCCAGCTCACCATCTGAAGAGACCCAGTACTTC